This T cell receptor beta chain was captured in a study of cytomegalovirus exposure and HLA in healthy donors. V dropped 11 bases and J dropped 3; count of bases not matched to a gene: 10. The CDR3 runs 14 residues. Germline loops: CDR1 ENHRY, CDR2 SYGVKD. Both 60 Vbeta primers and 13 Jbeta primers went into the PCR. Method: immunoSEQ multiplex PCR; TCRdb's copy keeps in-frame clones and lacks some. The table shows about 180,000 clones, with about 85% occurring only once. Overall study findings and caveats: Common viral pathogens seemed, in a later analysis, to connect with several of the most significant clusters.

Turning to this clone: Its specificity is unknown.

Sequencing input: PBMCs. V is TRBV10-3 and J is TRBJ2-1, with 7 bases that match TRBD2. The TCR sequence derives from a girl aged 10 to 17 in good health and CMV-seropositive. The CDR3 DNA reads as TGTGCCCTACGGGCGGGAGCGGACTACAATGAGCAGTTCTTC. Its protein is CALRAGADYNEQFF.